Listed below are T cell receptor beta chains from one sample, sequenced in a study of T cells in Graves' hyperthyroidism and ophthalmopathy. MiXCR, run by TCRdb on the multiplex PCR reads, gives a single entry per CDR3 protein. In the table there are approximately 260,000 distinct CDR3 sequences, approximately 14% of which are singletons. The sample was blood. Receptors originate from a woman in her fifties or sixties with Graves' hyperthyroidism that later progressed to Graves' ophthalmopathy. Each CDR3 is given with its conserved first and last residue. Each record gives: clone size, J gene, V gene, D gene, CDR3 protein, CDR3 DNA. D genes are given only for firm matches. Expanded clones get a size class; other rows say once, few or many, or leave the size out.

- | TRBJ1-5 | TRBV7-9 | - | CASSLGVRPRAPQHF | TGTGCCAGCAGCTTAGGGGTACGGCCTAGGGCGCCCCAGCATTTT
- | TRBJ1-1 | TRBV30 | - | CAWTRGGGLGTEAFF | TGTGCCTGGACCAGAGGGGGGGGGCTGGGCACTGAAGCTTTCTTT
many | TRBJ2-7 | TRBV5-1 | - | CASSSSLEQYF | TGCGCCAGCAGCTCCTCCCTCGAGCAGTACTTC
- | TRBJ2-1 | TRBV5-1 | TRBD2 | CASSIGYSGRDEQFF | TGCGCCAGCAGCATAGGGTATAGCGGGAGGGATGAGCAGTTCTTC
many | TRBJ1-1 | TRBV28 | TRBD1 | CASDRDGHTEAFF | TGTGCCAGCGACAGGGACGGGCACACTGAAGCTTTCTTT
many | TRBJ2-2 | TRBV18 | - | CASSPPGLSNTGELFF | TGTGCCAGCTCACCACCGGGCCTTTCGAACACCGGGGAGCTGTTTTTT
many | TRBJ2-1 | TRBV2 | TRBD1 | CASRARGEQFF | TGTGCCAGCAGAGCCAGGGGGGAGCAGTTCTTC
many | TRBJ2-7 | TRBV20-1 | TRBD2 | CSARETSGTREQYF | TGCAGTGCTAGAGAAACTAGCGGGACCCGCGAGCAGTACTTC
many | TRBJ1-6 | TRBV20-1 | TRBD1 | CSARGGLWTGNSPLHF | TGCAGTGCTAGAGGGGGCTTATGGACAGGGAATTCACCCCTCCACTTT
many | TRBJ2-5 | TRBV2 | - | CASNGPQETQYF | TGTGCCAGCAACGGACCCCAAGAGACCCAGTACTTC
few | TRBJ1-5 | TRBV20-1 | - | CSARPGSNQPQHF | TGCAGTGCTAGACCAGGGAGCAATCAGCCCCAGCATTTT
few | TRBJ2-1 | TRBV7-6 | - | CASSLGARKDNEQFF | TGTGCCAGCAGCTTAGGTGCTAGGAAGGACAATGAGCAGTTCTTC
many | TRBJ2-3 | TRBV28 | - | CASGSSSASGTDTQYF | TGTGCCAGCGGATCGAGCAGCGCGTCGGGCACAGATACGCAGTATTTT
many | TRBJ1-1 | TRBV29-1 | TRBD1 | CSVYRGTRGDTEAFF | TGCAGCGTGTACAGGGGTACGAGGGGGGACACTGAAGCTTTCTTT
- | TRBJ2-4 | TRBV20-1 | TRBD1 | CSAEPGQGDQNIQYF | TGCAGTGCGGAACCGGGACAGGGGGATCAAAACATTCAGTACTTC
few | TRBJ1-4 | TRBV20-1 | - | CSARLSGTPPATNEKLFF | TGCAGTGCTAGATTATCCGGGACACCTCCTGCAACTAATGAAAAACTGTTTTTT
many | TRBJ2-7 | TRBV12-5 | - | CASGPGTPGEQYF | TGTGCTAGTGGCCCCGGGACTCCCGGCGAGCAGTACTTC
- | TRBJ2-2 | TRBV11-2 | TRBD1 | CASSLVGQGWRGNTGELFF | TGTGCCAGCAGCTTAGTTGGACAGGGTTGGAGAGGGAACACCGGGGAGCTGTTTTTT
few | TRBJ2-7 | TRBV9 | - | CASSGGGAGGISYEQYF | TGTGCCAGCAGCGGGGGGGGGGCAGGGGGGATCTCCTACGAGCAGTACTTC
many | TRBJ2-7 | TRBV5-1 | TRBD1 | CASSYGTGRAYEQYF | TGCGCCAGCAGTTACGGGACAGGGAGGGCCTACGAGCAGTACTTC
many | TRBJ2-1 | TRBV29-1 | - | CSVGRRDRSYNEQFF | TGCAGCGTTGGAAGGCGGGATAGATCCTACAATGAGCAGTTCTTC
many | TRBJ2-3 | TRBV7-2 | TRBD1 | CASSSYRGRTDTQYF | TGTGCCAGCAGCTCCTACAGGGGAAGAACAGATACGCAGTATTTT
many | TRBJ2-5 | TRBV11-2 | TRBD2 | CASSPGLAGETQYF | TGTGCCAGCAGCCCGGGACTAGCGGGAGAGACCCAGTACTTC
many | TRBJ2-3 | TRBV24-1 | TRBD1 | CATSDLSVGQGLNTQYF | TGTGCCACCAGTGATTTGAGCGTGGGACAGGGGCTAAATACGCAGTATTTT
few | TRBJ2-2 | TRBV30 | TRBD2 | CAWSVLADTGELFF | TGTGCCTGGAGTGTACTAGCGGACACCGGGGAGCTGTTTTTT
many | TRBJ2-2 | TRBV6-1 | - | CASSSEYTGELFF | TGTGCCAGCAGTTCAGAGTACACCGGGGAGCTGTTTTTT
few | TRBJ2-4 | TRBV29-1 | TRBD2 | CSVKRSSGRTKNIQYF | TGCAGCGTAAAGAGGTCTAGCGGGAGAACCAAAAACATTCAGTACTTC
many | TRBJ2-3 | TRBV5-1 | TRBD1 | CASSSRGSDTQYF | TGCGCCAGCAGCAGCAGGGGGTCAGATACGCAGTATTTT
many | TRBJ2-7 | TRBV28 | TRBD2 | CASRESGSRDEQYF | TGTGCCAGCAGAGAGAGCGGGAGCAGGGACGAGCAGTACTTC
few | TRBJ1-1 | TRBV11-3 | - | CASSLMEGGSTEAFF | TGTGCCAGCAGCTTAATGGAGGGCGGGAGCACTGAAGCTTTCTTT
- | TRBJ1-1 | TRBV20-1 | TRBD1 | CSARDPRGHTEAFF | TGCAGTGCTAGAGATCCTAGGGGGCATACTGAAGCTTTCTTT
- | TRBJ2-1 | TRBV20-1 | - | CSAPRNSGNEPFF | TGCAGTGCCCCGCGAAATAGTGGCAATGAGCCGTTCTTC
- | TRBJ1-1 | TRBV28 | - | CASSLQAAGTEAFF | TGTGCCAGCAGCCTACAGGCTGCGGGCACTGAAGCTTTCTTT
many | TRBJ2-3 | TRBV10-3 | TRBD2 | CAISSGSTGDTQYF | TGTGCCATCAGTAGCGGGAGCACTGGAGATACGCAGTATTTT
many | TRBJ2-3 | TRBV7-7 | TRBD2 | CASSLAGVTDTQYF | TGTGCTAGCAGTTTAGCGGGAGTGACAGATACGCAGTATTTT
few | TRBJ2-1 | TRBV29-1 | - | CSVAGLGGSYNEQFF | TGCAGCGTTGCTGGGCTTGGGGGCTCCTACAATGAGCAGTTCTTC
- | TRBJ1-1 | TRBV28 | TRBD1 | CAGTGQGSEAFF | TGTGCCGGCACCGGACAGGGGTCTGAAGCTTTCTTT
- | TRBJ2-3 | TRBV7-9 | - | CASSPPLPSDTQYF | TGTGCCAGCAGCCCCCCACTGCCTTCGGATACGCAGTATTTT
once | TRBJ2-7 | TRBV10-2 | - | CASSLIPLGRATVYEQYF | TGCGCCAGCAGTCTGATACCCCTCGGCAGGGCAACTGTGTACGAGCAGTACTTC
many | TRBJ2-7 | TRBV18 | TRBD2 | CASSPQGLAGVEGYEQYF | TGTGCCAGCTCACCACAGGGACTAGCGGGAGTCGAGGGCTACGAGCAGTACTTC
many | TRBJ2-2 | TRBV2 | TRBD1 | CASRKSGTGVTGELFF | TGTGCCAGCAGGAAGTCCGGGACAGGGGTGACCGGGGAGCTGTTTTTT
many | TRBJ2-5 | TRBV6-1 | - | CASSVVGSRETQYF | TGTGCCAGCAGTGTGGTCGGGAGTAGAGAGACCCAGTACTTC
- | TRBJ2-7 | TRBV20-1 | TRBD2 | CSASPPTSGSGYEQYF | TGCAGTGCTAGCCCCCCGACTAGCGGGAGTGGCTACGAGCAGTACTTC
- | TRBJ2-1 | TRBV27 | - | CASSLLSPGHEQFF | TGTGCCAGCAGTTTATTGTCCCCGGGGCATGAGCAGTTCTTC
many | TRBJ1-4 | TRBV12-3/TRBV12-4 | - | CASSFGREGEKLFF | TGTGCCAGCAGTTTCGGCCGGGAGGGGGAAAAACTGTTTTTT
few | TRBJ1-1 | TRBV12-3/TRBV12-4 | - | CASSPQVPEAFF | TGTGCCAGCAGTCCTCAGGTACCTGAAGCTTTCTTT
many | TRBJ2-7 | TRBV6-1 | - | CASSFPSGMAYEQYF | TGTGCCAGCAGTTTCCCTTCCGGGATGGCCTACGAGCAGTACTTC
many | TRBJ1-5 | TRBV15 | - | CATSREAAGYSNQPQHF | TGTGCCACCAGCAGAGAGGCAGCGGGGTATAGCAATCAGCCCCAGCATTTT
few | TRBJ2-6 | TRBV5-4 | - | CASSLPSGDTGANVLTF | TGTGCCAGCAGCTTGCCGTCAGGGGATACTGGGGCCAACGTCCTGACTTTC
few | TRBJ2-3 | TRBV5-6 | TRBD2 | CASSLTSGSPDTQYF | TGTGCCAGCAGCTTGACTAGCGGGAGTCCAGATACGCAGTATTTT
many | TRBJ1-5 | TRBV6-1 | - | CASSGQSNQPQHF | TGTGCCAGCTCAGGACAGAGCAATCAGCCCCAGCATTTT
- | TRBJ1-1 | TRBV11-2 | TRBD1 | CASSSVDRGVNTEAFF | TGTGCCAGCAGCTCTGTGGACAGGGGGGTGAACACTGAAGCTTTCTTT
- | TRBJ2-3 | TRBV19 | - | CASSTEGRGTDTQYF | TGTGCCAGTAGTACAGAAGGACGAGGCACAGATACGCAGTATTTT
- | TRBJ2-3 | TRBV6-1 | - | CASSEQSIGADTQYF | TGTGCCAGCAGTGAACAGTCGATAGGCGCAGATACGCAGTATTTT
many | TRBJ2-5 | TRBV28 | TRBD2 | CASTRGTSGRSGLGQETQYF | TGTGCCAGCACCCGGGGGACTAGCGGGAGGTCTGGGTTGGGGCAAGAGACCCAGTACTTC